These 5 T cell receptor beta chains originate from one sample sequenced in a study of cytomegalovirus exposure and HLA in healthy donors. Both 60 Vbeta primers and 13 Jbeta primers went into the PCR. Clones were read by immunoSEQ multiplex PCR, and TCRdb kept only the in-frame ones, dropping some. The sample carries over 150,000 clones, around 80% recorded once. Specimen: PBMCs. These receptors were taken from a woman aged 25 to 39 in good health and CMV-seropositive.

V is TRBV14 and J is TRBJ2-5; D call uncertain. The DNA end lines up better with TRBJ2-7; the J call may be wrong. This CDR3 is built from 15 residues. Germline lookup yields CDR1 SGHDN and CDR2 FVKESK. The CDR3 bases are TGTGCCAGCAGCCGCCGCAGCGCGAGCTCCTACGAGCAGTACTTC. This codes for CASSRRSASSYEQYF.

This clone was counted only a few times. The rearrangement joins TRBV5-1 to TRBJ2-1; D unclear. Germline CDR1 SGHRS, CDR2 YFSETQ. The CDR3 runs to 13 residues. V was shortened by 0 bases and J by 4 bases, with 5 bases between the two germline ends. CDR3 sequence (DNA): TGCGCCAGCAGCTTGGGACTTTACAATGAGCAGTTCTTC. Amino acids: CASSLGLYNEQFF.

The chain uses TRBV6-5 and TRBJ1-2, with 9 bases fitting TRBD1. The V segment lost 4 bases and the J segment 4 bases; nucleotides outside the gene matches: 10. Germline lookup yields CDR1 MNHEY and CDR2 SVGAGI. This CDR3 is 16 amino acids long. CDR3 coding DNA: TGTGCCAGCAGTTTAGGAGGCACAGGGGGCGGCTATGGCTACACCTTC. It codes for CASSLGGTGGGYGYTF.

The gene calls are TRBV11-2 and TRBJ2-5, with 10 bases identical to TRBD1. V trimming: 5 bases; J trimming: 5 bases; junction bases outside the gene matches: 8. Germline CDR1 is SGHAT and CDR2 is FQNNGV. There are 15 residues in the CDR3. CDR3 sequence reads: CASSALGTGVETQYF. In DNA form, the CDR3 reads TGTGCCAGCAGCGCCTTAGGGACAGGGGTGGAGACCCAGTACTTC.

The chain links TRBV29-1 to TRBJ1-2, with 11 bases matching TRBD1. The length of the CDR3 is 14 residues. CDR1 and CDR2 (germline): SQVTM, ANQGSEA. The V segment lost 6 bases and the J segment 3 bases; nucleotides outside the gene matches: 6. The CDR3 sequence: CSVGQGAEDYGYTF. CDR3 nucleotide sequence: TGCAGCGTCGGACAGGGGGCGGAGGACTATGGCTACACCTTC.